Presented here are 27 T cell receptor beta chains from one specimen sequenced in a study of cytomegalovirus exposure and HLA in healthy donors. The study ran its PCR with 60 Vbeta and 13 Jbeta primers. TCRdb's copy holds only in-frame clones and misses some; the assay was immunoSEQ multiplex PCR. This table holds approximately 200,000 clones, approximately 83% found once. Input material: PBMCs. The receptors here all came from a boy aged 2 to 10 in good health and CMV-seronegative.

This clone was picked up one time. The chain recombines TRBV7-9 with TRBJ1-1; perhaps TRBD1 as D (6 bases). CDR1 and CDR2 (germline): SEHNR, FQNEAQ (reference sequence). This CDR3 spans 17 amino acids. Between the trimmed V and J ends, which lost 6 bases and 5 bases, there was a span of 25 bases. The CDR3 region is CASRPKPGTQGGTEAFF. The CDR3 nucleotides are TGTGCCAGCAGACCAAAGCCCGGGACACAAGGAGGTACTGAAGCTTTCTTT. The full variable domain, completed using reference TRBV7-9 and TRBJ1-1, is DTGVSQNPRHKITKRGQNVTFRCDPISEHNRLYWYRQTLGQGPEFLTYFQNEAQLEKSRLLSDRFSAERPKGSFSTLEIQRTEQGDSAMYLCASRPKPGTQGGTEAFFGQGTRLTVV.

The chain couples TRBV7-2 to TRBJ2-7; D ambiguous. The germline V gene has CDR1 SGHTA and CDR2 FQGNSA. V lost 1 base and J lost 3, with 10 bases in between. The CDR3 is 14 residues long. The chain's CDR3 is CASSLDYTSYEQYF. The CDR3 DNA sequence: TGTGCCAGCAGCTTAGACTATACAAGCTACGAGCAGTACTTC.

In nucleotides, the CDR3 is TGTGCCAGCAGTTACGCAGGGGCCCCTGAAGCTTTCTTT. Translating gives CASSYAGAPEAFF. The chain carries TRBV6-5 and TRBJ1-1; TRBD1 might be the D (6 bases). Trimming stripped 2 bases from V and 6 bases from J, with 10 bases between. CDR1 and CDR2 (germline): MNHEY, SVGAGI. This CDR3 has 13 amino acids.

The chain recombines TRBV5-1 with TRBJ2-1, with TRBD2 matching 12 bases. CDR1 is SGHRS, CDR2 YFSETQ, per germline. The junction had 4 bases not matched to a gene; V was cut back by 0 bases and J by 15 bases. The CDR3 has 13 amino acids. CDR3: CASSLVSSGGVFF. DNA of the CDR3: TGCGCCAGCAGCTTGGTGTCTAGCGGGGGGGTGTTCTTC. The variable domain in full, completed from reference TRBV5-1 and TRBJ2-1, reads KAGVTQTPRYLIKTRGQQVTLSCSPISGHRSVSWYQQTPGQGLQFLFEYFSETQRNKGNFPGRFSGRQFSNSRSEMNVSTLELGDSALYLCASSLVSSGGVFFGPGTRLTVL.

This chain links TRBV19 with TRBJ2-2, with 12 bases identical to TRBD1. The CDR3 covers 18 residues. Germline lookup yields CDR1 LNHDA and CDR2 SQIVND (reference sequence). After removal of 3 bases from V and 4 bases from J, the junction contained 9 bases not matched to a gene. CDR3 sequence reads: CASSMPSGTGGTTGELFF. The CDR3 coding sequence is TGTGCCAGTAGTATGCCTTCCGGGACAGGGGGCACCACCGGGGAGCTGTTTTTT.

This clone has more than one count but fewer than ten. This chain joins TRBV4-2 and TRBJ2-1, with a possible D match to TRBD1 (6 bases). This CDR3 spans 16 amino acids. From germline, CDR1 is LGHNA and CDR2 YNFKEQ. Deletions cut 1 base from V and 0 bases from J, with 10 bases between. The CDR3 reads CASSQGRGGSYNEQFF. CDR3 sequence (DNA): TGTGCCAGCAGCCAAGGGCGAGGGGGCTCCTACAATGAGCAGTTCTTC.

The gene calls are TRBV7-9 and TRBJ1-1; 9 positions agree with TRBD1. Germline assignment: CDR1 SEHNR and CDR2 FQNEAQ (reference sequence). The CDR3 consists of 13 residues. V lost 4 bases to trimming and J lost 5 bases; unmatched junction nucleotides: 2. The CDR3 loop is CASSSQGATEAFF. The CDR3 DNA follows: TGTGCCAGCAGCTCACAGGGGGCGACTGAAGCTTTCTTT. The full variable domain, with the rest looked up from reference TRBV7-9 and TRBJ1-1, is DTGVSQNPRHKITKRGQNVTFRCDPISEHNRLYWYRQTLGQGPEFLTYFQNEAQLEKSRLLSDRFSAERPKGSFSTLEIQRTEQGDSAMYLCASSSQGATEAFFGQGTRLTVV.

This clone was detected only a few times. The rearrangement links TRBV7-9 to TRBJ2-7, with D possibly TRBD1 on 5 matching bases. V dropped 5 bases and J dropped 0 bases, with 11 bases sitting between them. Germline CDR1 is SEHNR and CDR2 is FQNEAQ (reference sequence). CDR3 length: 14 residues. The CDR3 is CASSRTPYSYEQYF. CDR3 nucleotides: TGTGCCAGCAGCCGGACACCTTACTCCTACGAGCAGTACTTC.

This sequence joins TRBV6-6 and TRBJ2-7; TRBD1 aligns across 9 bases. V was clipped by 6 bases and J by 2 bases; unmatched bases: 8. The CDR3 extends over 15 amino acids. The germline V gene encodes CDR1 MNHNY and CDR2 SVGAGI (reference sequence). CDR3 DNA sequence: TGTGCCAGCAGACCAAGCGGGACAGGGACCTACGAGCAGTACTTC. This gives the protein CASRPSGTGTYEQYF.

The V gene is TRBV14, the J gene TRBJ1-2; D is perhaps TRBD1 (5 bases). The CDR3 consists of 14 residues. Germline V gives CDR1 SGHDN, CDR2 FVKESK. The germline V and J ends were trimmed by 1 base and 4 bases, with 10 bases remaining between them. The CDR3 DNA is TGTGCCAGCAGCCAAGTGACAGCTTTCTATGGCTACACCTTC. Amino acids: CASSQVTAFYGYTF. Full variable domain (outside the CDR3, taken from reference TRBV14 and TRBJ1-2): EAGVTQFPSHSVIEKGQTVTLRCDPISGHDNLYWYRRVMGKEIKFLLHFVKESKQDESGMPNNRFLAERTGGTYSTLKVQPAELEDSGVYFCASSQVTAFYGYTFGSGTRLTVV.

This clone has a handful of counts. The rearrangement joins TRBV7-3 to TRBJ2-3, with D unresolved. The V and J ends lost 5 bases and 3 bases respectively, with 12 bases between them. Germline CDR1 and CDR2: SGHTA and FQGTGA. The CDR3 covers 14 residues. The CDR3 protein is CASSPNLVTDTQYF. CDR3 nucleotides: TGTGCCAGCAGCCCAAACTTAGTGACAGATACGCAGTATTTT.

The rearrangement uses TRBV7-2 and TRBJ1-2, with D possibly matching TRBD1 (6 bases). Deletions cut 1 base from V and 4 bases from J, with 13 bases between. Germline V gene data show CDR1 as SGHTA and CDR2 as FQGNSA. The CDR3 sequence is 15 residues long. CDR3 amino acids: CASSLVIRGGYGYTF. The CDR3 DNA follows: TGTGCCAGCAGCTTAGTCATTAGGGGGGGCTATGGCTACACCTTC.

The DNA of the CDR3 is TGTGCCAGCAGCTCCACAGGGAATACATTTAACTATGGCTACACCTTC. Protein product: CASSSTGNTFNYGYTF. The chain joins TRBV7-9 to TRBJ1-2; the D gene is possibly TRBD1 (6 bases). From germline, CDR1 is SEHNR and CDR2 FQNEAQ (reference sequence). The V end was cut by 4 bases, the J end by 1 base, with 16 bases between. This CDR3 spans 16 amino acids.

This clone has more than one count but fewer than ten. This chain joins TRBV2 and TRBJ2-1; TRBD2 matches at 12 bases. Germline V CDR1 and CDR2: SNHLY, FYNNEI. The CDR3 runs 15 residues. V shed 3 bases, J shed 8 bases, and the junction held 5 bases outside the gene matches. The CDR3 DNA is TGTGCCAGCAGTGAGTCTAGCGGGGGGGGGTATGAGCAGTTCTTC. Encoded protein: CASSESSGGGYEQFF.

The gene calls are TRBV2 and TRBJ1-2, with unresolved D. V lost 8 bases to trimming and J lost 6 bases, with 7 bases between them. Germline V gene lookup returns CDR1 SNHLY and CDR2 FYNNEI. The CDR3 is made up of 10 amino acids. The CDR3 loop reads CASFQNGYTF. CDR3 bases: TGTGCCAGCTTCCAGAATGGCTACACCTTC.

This clone was observed once. The V gene is TRBV5-4, the J gene TRBJ1-1; weak D call: TRBD1 (6 bases). Deletions cut 0 bases from V and 2 bases from J, with 11 bases between. CDR1 and CDR2 (germline): SGHNT, YYREEE (reference sequence). There are 15 residues in the CDR3. The CDR3 reads CASSLGGGRNTEAFF. As DNA, the CDR3 is TGTGCCAGCAGCTTGGGGGGGGGCCGTAACACTGAAGCTTTCTTT.

The CDR3 bases are TGTGCCAGCAGGGGGACAGGGGGCTATGGCTACACCTTC. Amino acid sequence: CASRGTGGYGYTF. The chain joins TRBV7-2 to TRBJ1-2; 11 bases are a match to TRBD1. The germline V gene encodes CDR1 SGHTA and CDR2 FQGNSA. V lost 6 bases to trimming and J lost 4 bases; unmatched junction nucleotides: 1. The CDR3 covers 13 residues. The full variable domain, in which reference TRBV7-2 and TRBJ1-2 provide the parts outside the CDR3, is GAGVSQSPSNKVTEKGKDVELRCDPISGHTALYWYRQSLGQGLEFLIYFQGNSAPDKSGLPSDRFSAERTGGSVSTLTIQRTQQEDSAVYLCASRGTGGYGYTFGSGTRLTVV.

The rearrangement uses TRBV5-6 and TRBJ2-7, with D possibly matching TRBD1 (6 bases). Germline lookup yields CDR1 SGHDT and CDR2 YYEEEE. CDR3 size: 14 residues. With 4 bases removed from V and 1 base from J, the gap between germline ends came to 12 bases. CDR3 DNA sequence: TGTGCCAGCAGCCCCCGACAGGATTCCTACGAGCAGTACTTC. As protein: CASSPRQDSYEQYF.

The chain joins TRBV7-2 to TRBJ2-2; D is unresolved. The V end was cut by 1 base, the J end by 1 base, with 7 bases between. Germline V lookup: CDR1 SGHTA, CDR2 FQGNSA. The CDR3 consists of 15 residues. CDR3 nucleotide sequence: TGTGCCAGCAGCTTAGGGCCACAGAACACCGGGGAGCTGTTTTTT. This codes for CASSLGPQNTGELFF.

The chain employs TRBV6-5 and TRBJ1-2; TRBD1 is a possible D gene (5 bases). From germline, CDR1 is MNHEY and CDR2 SVGAGI. V gave up 8 bases and J gave up 2 bases, with 6 bases separating them. The CDR3 contains 11 residues. Here the CDR3 DNA reads TGTGCCAGCCAGGGAAACTATGGCTACACCTTC. Translation gives CASQGNYGYTF.

The chain joins TRBV4-1 to TRBJ1-4; D remains unclear. V was trimmed by 1 base and J by 5 bases, leaving 11 bases between them. CDR1 is MGHRA and CDR2 is YSYEKL in the germline V gene. The CDR3 runs 15 residues. The chain's CDR3 is CASSQASRGNEKLFF. As DNA, the CDR3 is TGCGCCAGCAGCCAAGCCTCGCGAGGGAATGAAAAACTGTTTTTT.

The rearrangement joins TRBV5-1 to TRBJ2-5, with D possibly being TRBD2 (6 bases). With 4 bases removed from V and 5 bases from J, the gap between germline ends came to 27 bases. The CDR3 is 18 amino acids. The V gene's germline CDR1 is SGHRS and CDR2 YFSETQ. CDR3 sequence reads: CASSPGSSPGVGFETQYF. The CDR3 bases are TGCGCCAGCAGCCCTGGTTCGTCCCCGGGGGTGGGATTTGAGACCCAGTACTTC.

The chain carries TRBV7-3 and TRBJ2-1; 12 nucleotides match TRBD2. The CDR3 consists of 15 residues. Per the germline V gene, CDR1 is SGHTA and CDR2 is FQGTGA. The V segment lost 5 bases and the J segment 5 bases; nucleotides outside the gene matches: 4. CDR3 amino acids: CASSPRTSGNNEQFF. Written as DNA, the CDR3 is TGTGCCAGCAGCCCGAGGACTAGCGGGAACAATGAGCAGTTCTTC.

J is TRBJ2-3 and V is TRBV5-4; 7 bases agree with TRBD2. Germline CDR1 and CDR2: SGHNT and YYREEE (reference sequence). CDR3 length: 12 amino acids. V dropped 4 bases and J dropped 7; count of bases not matched to a gene: 3. The CDR3 sequence is CASSRGEYTQYF. CDR3 in DNA: TGTGCCAGCAGCCGGGGGGAGTATACGCAGTATTTT.

The chain links TRBV6-5 to TRBJ2-1; 9 bases agree with TRBD2. The CDR3 is 15 residues long. V lost 0 bases, J lost 4 bases, and 1 base stayed unmatched. Germline V gene data show CDR1 as MNHEY and CDR2 as SVGAGI. CDR3 protein: CASSYSSGGYNEQFF. CDR3 coding DNA: TGTGCCAGCAGTTACTCTAGCGGGGGTTACAATGAGCAGTTCTTC.

This clone was recorded only once. Other DNA sequences in the sample encode the same CDR3. The chain is built from TRBV7-3 and TRBJ2-3; 8 positions agree with TRBD2. There are 14 residues in the CDR3. CDR1 SGHTA and CDR2 FQGTGA come from the germline V gene. Trimming took 4 bases from V and 1 from J; bases not matched to a gene: 1. The CDR3 nucleotides are TGTGCCAGCAGCTCAGCGGGAGGCACAGATACGCAGTATTTT. It encodes CASSSAGGTDTQYF.

The chain couples TRBV4-3 to TRBJ2-1; 7 bases agree with TRBD2. Losses at the gene ends were 0 bases for V and 8 bases for J; bases not matched to a gene: 10. This CDR3 has 16 residues. Germline loops: CDR1 LGHNA, CDR2 YSLEER. CDR3 residues: CASSQEITGGGDEQFF. CDR3 DNA sequence: TGCGCCAGCAGCCAAGAAATAACGGGGGGAGGCGATGAGCAGTTCTTC.